These 18 T cell receptor beta chains came from one sample sequenced in a study of CD8+CD57+ T cells in acquired aplastic anemia. The template used for profiling TCR beta VDJ and CDR3 was genomic DNA. One entry per CDR3 protein results from TCRdb running MiXCR on the reads. This sample yields 200,000 to 250,000 distinct CDR3 sequences, of which 30% to 40% are seen a single time; 1% to 1.3% belongs to the top ten. Sequenced: sorted CD4+, CD8+, or CD8+CD57+ T cells (not recorded which) from PBMCs. These receptors originate from a human donor in good health, serving as a control.

This clonotype was observed once. The junction departs from germline at one end; a sequencing error may be responsible. This chain links TRBV2 with TRBJ1-1; D uncertain. The germline V gene has CDR1 SNHLY and CDR2 FYNNEI. The CDR3 has 14 residues. CDR3 DNA sequence: TGTGCCTGCAGTGTAGATTCGGGTTCCACTGAAGCTTTCTTT. Translating it yields CACSVDSGSTEAFF.

The CDR3 region has the DNA TGCGCCAGCAGTGGGCCTGCGGACAGGGGGCGCTTGGATGGCTACACCTTC. It yields the protein CASSGPADRGRLDGYTF. The gene calls are TRBV10-2 and TRBJ1-2; TRBD1 agrees at 11 bases. The CDR3 length is 17 residues. With V trimmed by 4 bases and J by 6 bases, 13 bases remained unmatched. Germline assignment: CDR1 WSHSY and CDR2 SAAADI.

This clonotype was detected many times. This chain uses TRBV20-1 with TRBJ1-1, with a weak D call TRBD1 (6 bases). The V gene's germline CDR1 is DFQATT and CDR2 SNEGSKA (reference sequence). CDR3 length: 13 residues. V was clipped by 5 bases and J by 1 base, with 11 bases between them. DNA of the CDR3: TGCAGTGCTGTACCGACAGGGAACACTGAAGCTTTCTTT. Protein product: CSAVPTGNTEAFF.

Ten or more counts support this clonotype. J is TRBJ2-5 and V is TRBV7-2; TRBD2 is a possible D gene (7 bases). Germline V gives CDR1 SGHTA, CDR2 FQGNSA. Trimming stripped 3 bases from V and 1 base from J, with 12 bases between. CDR3 size: 15 residues. The CDR3 coding sequence is TGTGCCAGCAGCTTGGGAGGGGGAGTCCAAGAGACCCAGTACTTC. It yields the protein CASSLGGGVQETQYF. The full variable domain, completed using reference TRBV7-2 and TRBJ2-5, is GAGVSQSPSNKVTEKGKDVELRCDPISGHTALYWYRQSLGQGLEFLIYFQGNSAPDKSGLPSDRFSAERTGGSVSTLTIQRTQQEDSAVYLCASSLGGGVQETQYFGPGTRLLVL.

J is TRBJ2-1 and V is TRBV7-9; unclear D gene. Trimming took 7 bases from V and 6 from J, leaving 13 bases between them. Germline CDR1 and CDR2: SEHNR and FQNEAQ (reference sequence). CDR3 length: 13 amino acids. This chain's CDR3 is CASNPWTTNEQFF. The CDR3 nucleotides are TGTGCCAGCAACCCTTGGACCACCAATGAGCAGTTCTTC.

Ten or more counts support this clonotype. V usage is TRBV7-2 and J usage is TRBJ2-5, with D possibly matching TRBD1 (5 bases). V lost 5 bases to trimming and J lost 5 bases, with 12 bases between them. The CDR3 runs 13 residues. Germline V CDR1 and CDR2: SGHTA, FQGNSA. CDR3 sequence reads: CASSIGHSETQYF. The CDR3 DNA reads as TGTGCCAGCAGCATCGGACATTCGGAGACCCAGTACTTC.

This clonotype was picked up many times. J is TRBJ1-1 and V is TRBV20-1; 7 bases match TRBD1. Germline assignment: CDR1 DFQATT and CDR2 SNEGSKA (reference sequence). The CDR3 length is 14 residues. The CDR3 DNA follows: TGCAGCCCGGGGGGAGACAGGGCGAACACTGAAGCTTTCTTT. This codes for CSPGGDRANTEAFF.

Only a few counts were recorded for this clonotype. The chain is built from TRBV20-1 and TRBJ2-2; a weak D match, TRBD2 (5 bases). Per germline, CDR1 DFQATT and CDR2 SNEGSKA (reference sequence). Trimming removed 0 bases from V and 2 bases from J, with 10 bases in between. CDR3 length: 15 amino acids. The chain's CDR3 is CSARDRLLNTGELFF. CDR3 coding DNA: TGCAGTGCTAGAGATCGACTACTAAACACCGGGGAGCTGTTTTTT.

Details on this clonotype: A read error may produce the germline difference seen at one junction end. The V call is TRBV10-3, the J call TRBJ1-6; D perhaps matches TRBD1 (6 bases). Per the germline V gene, CDR1 is ENHRY and CDR2 is SYGVKD. This CDR3 contains 13 residues. The CDR3 spells CASSNIRGSPLHF. CDR3 DNA: TGTGCCAGCAGTAACATCAGGGGTTCACCCCTCCACTTT.

The chain couples TRBV20-1 to TRBJ2-7, with no clear D. Trimming shortened V by 1 base and J by 4 bases, and 8 bases separated the two germline ends. This CDR3 comprises 12 residues. Germline CDR1 is DFQATT and CDR2 is SNEGSKA (reference sequence). This CDR3 is CSARGGQYEQYF. In DNA form, the CDR3 reads TGCAGTGCTAGAGGGGGTCAGTACGAGCAGTACTTC.

The table lists this clonotype with a count of one. A much larger clone is a single base away; this may be a read error. The rearrangement uses TRBV5-8 and TRBJ2-7, with 7 bases aligning to TRBD1. CDR3 length: 14 residues. The germline V gene has CDR1 SGHTS and CDR2 YDEGEE. The CDR3 sequence: CASTGDRRTYEQHF. CDR3 DNA sequence: TGTGCCAGCACCGGGGACAGACGGACCTACGAGCAGCACTTC.

This clonotype occurred a few times. The CDR3 nucleotides are TGTGCCAGCAGCAAATCATTGAACACCGGGGAGCTGTTTTTT. It encodes CASSKSLNTGELFF. This chain uses TRBV7-9 with TRBJ2-2; D call uncertain. Germline V gene sequence: CDR1 SEHNR, CDR2 FQNEAQ (reference sequence). The V end lost 5 bases, the J end lost 1 base, and 8 bases lay between the germline ends. The CDR3 has 14 amino acids.

This clonotype was seen many times. The genes are TRBV30 and TRBJ1-2; D is unclear. V was clipped by 8 bases and J by 0 bases, with 13 bases between them. Germline V lookup: CDR1 GTSNPN, CDR2 SVGIG (reference sequence). The CDR3 sequence is 13 residues long. As DNA, the CDR3 is TGTGCCCATCCACGAGAATCTAACTATGGCTACACCTTC. As protein: CAHPRESNYGYTF.

This clonotype was observed a few times. One end of the junction is discordant with germline, which a read error may explain. The V call is TRBV6-4, the J call TRBJ1-2; no reliable D call. This CDR3 region has 17 residues. Germline assignment: CDR1 MRHNA and CDR2 SNTAGT. DNA for the CDR3: TGTGCCAGCAGTCACTCCTTCGTGGGTCCAGCTAACTATGGCTACACCTTC. Its translation: CASSHSFVGPANYGYTF.

Regarding this clonotype: This may come from a read error, since a much larger clone is one base off. The gene calls are TRBV19 and TRBJ2-1; possible D gene TRBD2, 5 bases. This CDR3 is 14 amino acids long. The V gene lost 0 bases and the J gene lost 9 bases, with 12 bases spanning the gap. Germline V gene lookup returns CDR1 LNHDA and CDR2 SQIVND (reference sequence). The CDR3 loop is CASSIDGLFSEQFF. CDR3 in DNA: TGTGCCAGTAGTATAGATGGACTGTTCAGTGAGCAGTTCTTC.

The rearrangement links TRBV20-1 to TRBJ1-1, with TRBD1 identical over 7 bases. V lost 1 base to trimming and J lost 0 bases; unmatched junction nucleotides: 5. From germline, CDR1 is DFQATT and CDR2 SNEGSKA (reference sequence). CDR3 size: 15 residues. The CDR3 nucleotides read TGCAGTGCTAGAGGACAGGGAATGATGAACACTGAAGCTTTCTTT. This sequence encodes CSARGQGMMNTEAFF.

V usage is TRBV12-3 or TRBV12-4 and J usage is TRBJ1-5, with TRBD1 as a possible D gene (6 bases). This CDR3 has 15 residues. V was shortened by 5 bases and J by 4 bases, with 15 bases between the two germline ends. CDR3 nucleotide sequence: TGTGCCAGCAGTCCGTCGAGGACAGCGAATCAGCCCCAGCATTTT. Its protein is CASSPSRTANQPQHF.

The chain employs TRBV7-8 and TRBJ1-2, with 7 bases matching TRBD1. The CDR3 totals 15 residues. V was clipped by 5 bases and J by 3 bases; unmatched bases: 9. CDR1 is SGHVS and CDR2 is FQNEAQ in the germline V gene. As DNA, the CDR3 is TGTGCCAGCAGCCTTAATGGACAGGCTGACTATGGCTACACCTTC. It is translated as CASSLNGQADYGYTF.